This paragraph reports one T cell receptor beta chain. The antigen is unknown. These data are taken from a study of shared clonotypes between healthy human individuals. Study-wide points: What naive subsets generally showed was a larger estimated richness than memory subsets showed.

The J segment lost 2 bases and the V segment lost 8 bases, leaving 10 bases of the junction unmatched. The CDR3 is made up of 15 amino acids. CDR1 is MNHEY and CDR2 is SMNVEV in the germline V gene (reference sequence). Assay: immunoSEQ multiplex PCR; the TCRdb copy retains only in-frame clones and omits some. The sample lists roughly 1 million clones, roughly 74% occurring once. Sequencing was performed on memory CD4+ T cells from PBMCs. Subset denoted: CD45RA-negative fraction. The chain is built from TRBV27 and TRBJ2-7; 9 bases fit TRBD2. The receptor was derived from a man between 18 and 29 years old in good health. Some clones in this sample may be carry-over from other donors' samples. In nucleotides, the CDR3 is TGTGCCAGCGGGCGGGAGGGGCAGGGGCCCTACGAGCAGTACTTC. Translating gives CASGREGQGPYEQYF.